Listed here are 21 T cell receptor beta chains from one sample, sequenced in a study of T cells after yellow fever vaccination. In TCRdb, the 5' RACE reads were re-called with MiXCR into one record per CDR3 protein. The table records approximately 120,000 distinct CDR3 sequences, approximately 16% of them present only once. The material sequenced was CD8+ T cells sorted from PBMCs, taken 5 days after the yellow fever booster vaccination. Receptors originate from a man aged 18-30 years who received the YFV17D yellow fever vaccine.

This clonotype came up many times. This chain uses TRBV29-1 with TRBJ2-7, with 11 positions matching TRBD1. V was clipped by 7 bases and J by 6 bases; unmatched bases: 5. Per the germline V gene, CDR1 is SQVTM and CDR2 is ANQGSEA. This CDR3 is built from 12 residues. The chain's CDR3 is CSAYGTGGEQYF. Here the CDR3 DNA reads TGCAGCGCCTATGGGACAGGGGGCGAGCAGTACTTC.

This clonotype has only a few counts. The chain joins TRBV19 to TRBJ2-1; D not certain. Germline V gene sequence: CDR1 LNHDA, CDR2 SQIVND (reference sequence). V was trimmed by 7 bases and J by 0 bases, leaving 13 bases between them. This CDR3 has 15 residues. The DNA for the CDR3 is TGTGCCAGTACCCCCGGGCAAAGCTCCTACAATGAGCAGTTCTTC. This sequence encodes CASTPGQSSYNEQFF.

The V gene is TRBV25-1, the J gene TRBJ2-1; tentative D call: TRBD2 (5 bases). Trimming cost V 11 bases and J 7 bases, with 6 bases left between them. The CDR3 contains 9 residues. From germline, CDR1 is MGHDK and CDR2 SYGVNS. The CDR3: CAAGNEQFF. The CDR3 DNA reads as TGTGCCGCGGGTAATGAGCAGTTCTTC.

This sequence joins TRBV5-1 and TRBJ1-1; possibly TRBD1 for D (5 bases). Trimming took 4 bases from V and 2 from J, leaving 18 bases between them. Germline V gene lookup returns CDR1 SGHRS and CDR2 YFSETQ. There are 16 residues in the CDR3. DNA of the CDR3: TGCGCCAGCAGCCTAAGGACGGGGGAATCAAACACTGAAGCTTTCTTT. Encoded protein: CASSLRTGESNTEAFF. The full variable domain, completed using reference TRBV5-1 and TRBJ1-1, is KAGVTQTPRYLIKTRGQQVTLSCSPISGHRSVSWYQQTPGQGLQFLFEYFSETQRNKGNFPGRFSGRQFSNSRSEMNVSTLELGDSALYLCASSLRTGESNTEAFFGQGTRLTVV.

This clonotype was detected a few times. This chain uses TRBV19 with TRBJ1-5; D remains ambiguous. The CDR3 runs 14 residues. V shed 5 bases and J shed 2 bases, with 10 bases lying between them. The V gene's germline CDR1 is LNHDA and CDR2 SQIVND (reference sequence). The CDR3 region is CASSLHDGNQPQHF. Here the CDR3 DNA reads TGTGCCAGTAGTCTACATGACGGCAATCAGCCCCAGCATTTT.

This clonotype was counted ten times or more. The chain uses TRBV9 and TRBJ1-3; 7 bases map to TRBD1. This CDR3 region has 16 residues. V trimming: 3 bases; J trimming: 0 bases; junction bases outside the gene matches: 6. CDR1 and CDR2 (germline): SGDLS, YYNGEE. The CDR3 bases are TGTGCCAGCAGCGCATTAGGGGGCTTCTCTGGAAACACCATATATTTT. Translating it yields CASSALGGFSGNTIYF. The whole variable domain, remainder taken from reference TRBV9 and TRBJ1-3, is DSGVTQTPKHLITATGQRVTLRCSPRSGDLSVYWYQQSLDQGLQFLIQYYNGEERAKGNILERFSAQQFPDLHSELNLSSLELGDSALYFCASSALGGFSGNTIYFGEGSWLTVV.

The chain carries TRBV4-1 and TRBJ2-2, with D tentatively TRBD1 or TRBD2 (6 bases each). Trimming shortened V by 5 bases and J by 3 bases, and 16 bases separated the two germline ends. The CDR3 runs to 16 residues. Per germline, CDR1 MGHRA and CDR2 YSYEKL. CDR3 DNA: TGCGCCAGCAGCAGGGGGACTCGATCCTACACCGGGGAGCTGTTTTTT. Protein sequence: CASSRGTRSYTGELFF.

The rearrangement joins TRBV7-8 to TRBJ2-7; TRBD2 might be the D (6 bases). V lost 4 bases and J 4 bases, leaving 14 bases between the germline ends. The CDR3 loop spans 14 amino acids. Looked up from germline, CDR1 is SGHVS and CDR2 is FQNEAQ. CDR3 coding DNA: TGTGCCAGCAGCTCCCGGGGGTCCCAATACGAGCAGTACTTC. Its translation is CASSSRGSQYEQYF.

The J gene is TRBJ2-7, the V gene TRBV6-5; 8 positions agree with TRBD1. The CDR3 extends over 17 amino acids. Germline lookup yields CDR1 MNHEY and CDR2 SVGAGI. Trimming at V came to 1 base and at J to 2 bases, leaving 10 bases not matched to a gene. The CDR3 DNA follows: TGTGCCAGCAGTTACTACCCCCCGGGACAGGTGACCTACGAGCAGTACTTC. It translates to CASSYYPPGQVTYEQYF.

The rearrangement uses TRBV6-2 or TRBV6-3 and TRBJ1-3, with D tentatively TRBD1 (5 bases). V was cut by 5 bases and J by 0 bases, with 23 bases left in between. Per germline, CDR1 MNHEY and CDR2 SVGEGT. This CDR3 comprises 19 residues. CDR3 nucleotide sequence: TGTGCCAGCAGTCCTGAACGCTCGACAGAACATCGCTCTGGAAACACCATATATTTT. It codes for CASSPERSTEHRSGNTIYF.

This clonotype was picked up a small number of times. This chain joins TRBV6-2 or TRBV6-3 and TRBJ2-7; unclear D gene. Deletions cut 0 bases from V and 4 bases from J, with 19 bases between. The V gene's germline CDR1 is MNHEY and CDR2 SVGEGT. This CDR3 has 17 residues. The CDR3 is CASSYSNTTRHAYEQYF. The DNA of the CDR3 is TGTGCCAGCAGTTACTCGAATACGACAAGACACGCTTACGAGCAGTACTTC.

CDR3 nucleotides: TGTGCCAGCAGTTACGTGGGGGACGGGGAGCTGTTTTTT. Encoded protein: CASSYVGDGELFF. The chain employs TRBV6-5 and TRBJ2-2; either TRBD1 or TRBD2 may fit D (5 bases each). The V end was cut by 2 bases, the J end by 7 bases, with 8 bases between. The germline CDR1 and CDR2 sequences are MNHEY and SVGAGI. CDR3 length: 13 amino acids.

This clonotype was seen a few times. This rearrangement joins TRBV11-1 to TRBJ2-5; D possibly uses TRBD1 or TRBD2 (5 bases each). The V gene's germline CDR1 is SGHAT and CDR2 FQDESV (reference sequence). This CDR3 region has 16 residues. V was trimmed by 3 bases and J by 0 bases, leaving 14 bases between them. Here the CDR3 reads CASSFSERGHQETQYF. The CDR3 DNA is TGTGCCAGCAGCTTCTCGGAGAGGGGACACCAAGAGACCCAGTACTTC.

The CDR3 protein is CASSTGTSYEQYF. The CDR3, as DNA: TGTGCCAGCAGCACCGGGACTTCCTACGAGCAGTACTTC. The genes are TRBV5-6 and TRBJ2-7; tentatively, D is TRBD2 (6 bases). CDR1 and CDR2 (germline): SGHDT, YYEEEE. The CDR3 sequence is 13 residues long. V lost 4 bases to trimming and J lost 1 base, with 9 bases between them.

The genes are TRBV9 and TRBJ2-1; the D call may be TRBD1 or TRBD2 (6 bases each). The V end lost 0 bases, the J end lost 3 bases, and 19 bases lay between the germline ends. CDR1 SGDLS and CDR2 YYNGEE come from the germline V gene. This CDR3 contains 18 residues. The CDR3 here is CASSVAGTLGGVYNEQFF. The DNA of the CDR3 is TGTGCCAGCAGCGTAGCTGGTACTCTGGGGGGCGTCTACAATGAGCAGTTCTTC.

V and J are TRBV6-2 or TRBV6-3 and TRBJ1-5; D is possibly TRBD1 (5 bases). The CDR3 covers 13 residues. Germline V CDR1 and CDR2: MNHEY, SVGEGT. With 8 bases removed from V and 0 bases from J, the gap between germline ends came to 8 bases. CDR3 protein: CASRGDSNQPQHF. The CDR3, as DNA: TGTGCCAGCCGGGGCGATAGCAATCAGCCCCAGCATTTT.

The V call is TRBV4-3, the J call TRBJ2-2; D is undetermined. The CDR3 has 14 residues. CDR1 LGHNA and CDR2 YSLEER come from the germline V gene. Trimming took 2 bases from V and 1 from J, leaving 5 bases between them. The CDR3 DNA follows: TGCGCCAGCAGCCAATGGCAGAACACCGGGGAGCTGTTTTTT. Its translation: CASSQWQNTGELFF.

This clonotype was found a few times. The chain joins TRBV4-2 to TRBJ2-1; weak D call: TRBD2 (7 bases). This CDR3 contains 15 residues. CDR1 is LGHNA and CDR2 is YNFKEQ in the germline V gene. The V gene lost 0 bases and the J gene lost 7 bases, with 13 bases spanning the gap. The CDR3 reads CASSQDPGGANEQFF. The CDR3 DNA follows: TGTGCCAGCAGCCAAGATCCTGGGGGGGCAAATGAGCAGTTCTTC.

The chain combines TRBV7-9 with TRBJ2-5; possibly TRBD2 for D (6 bases). Germline lookup yields CDR1 SEHNR and CDR2 FQNEAQ (reference sequence). V lost 8 bases and J lost 6, with 16 bases in between. The CDR3 loop spans 13 amino acids. This CDR3 reads CASGAGGAKTQYF. The CDR3 nucleotides read TGTGCCAGCGGAGCCGGGGGTGCAAAGACCCAGTACTTC. Complete variable domain (other parts from reference TRBV7-9 and TRBJ2-5): DTGVSQNPRHKITKRGQNVTFRCDPISEHNRLYWYRQTLGQGPEFLTYFQNEAQLEKSRLLSDRFSAERPKGSFSTLEIQRTEQGDSAMYLCASGAGGAKTQYFGPGTRLLVL.

This clonotype showed up just a few times. The rearrangement links TRBV12-3 or TRBV12-4 to TRBJ2-1, with 7 positions matching TRBD2. The CDR3 contains 16 residues. The V segment lost 6 bases and the J segment 0 bases; nucleotides outside the gene matches: 8. CDR3 in amino acids: CASSPAGGSSYNEQFF. The CDR3 nucleotides are TGTGCCAGCAGCCCTGCCGGGGGGAGCTCCTACAATGAGCAGTTCTTC.

The sample holds many counts of this clonotype. The V call is TRBV2, the J call TRBJ2-2, with 8 positions matching TRBD1. Germline V lookup: CDR1 SNHLY, CDR2 FYNNEI. Unmatched junction bases numbered 7, after V lost 8 bases and J lost 5 bases. The CDR3 is made up of 14 amino acids. CDR3 amino acids: CASRDRRLTGELFF. The DNA of the CDR3 is TGTGCCAGCCGGGACAGGAGATTAACCGGGGAGCTGTTTTTT.